By share of the sample, the clone carrying this T cell receptor beta chain is medium-sized. The antigen is not known. The germline gives CDR1 LGHNA, CDR2 YSLEER. V was pared by 5 bases and J by 2 bases, with 9 bases of the junction left unmatched. The CDR3 length is 16 residues. This sample was included in a study of T-cell memory formation after mild COVID-19. Study in general: Clustering of TCRs was largely donor specific.

MiXCR, run by TCRdb on the 5' RACE reads, gives a single entry per CDR3 protein. Of 170,000 or so distinct CDR3 sequences in the sample, about 20% were seen once. Study outcomes and limitations: Clones that contracted clustered mainly in CM and EM if CD4+ and in EMRA if CD8+. Researchers could not confirm that second-wave clones peaking on day 37 targeted SARS-CoV-2.

The sample consisted of PBMCs or a T cell subset sorted from them (not recorded which). The V and J genes are TRBV4-3 and TRBJ2-7; 10 bases are shared with TRBD2. The source is an adult woman who had mild COVID-19 (a few samples of this study predate the infection). Cell type and time point are not known. In DNA form, the CDR3 reads TGCGCCAGCAGCATGGGGCTAGCGGGAGAAACCTACGAGCAGTACTTC. The encoded protein is CASSMGLAGETYEQYF.